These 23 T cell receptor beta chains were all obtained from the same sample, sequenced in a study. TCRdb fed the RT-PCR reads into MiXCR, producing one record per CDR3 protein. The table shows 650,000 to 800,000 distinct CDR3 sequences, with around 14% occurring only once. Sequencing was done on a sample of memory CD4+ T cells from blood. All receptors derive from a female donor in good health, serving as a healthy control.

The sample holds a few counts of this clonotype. The CDR3 bases are TGTGCCAGCAGTTTACAAGGTCCATTGAACACTGAAGCTTTCTTT. It translates to CASSLQGPLNTEAFF. This rearrangement joins TRBV12-3 or TRBV12-4 to TRBJ1-1; D is unclear. Trimming stripped 2 bases from V and 0 bases from J, with 10 bases between. The CDR3 contains 15 residues.

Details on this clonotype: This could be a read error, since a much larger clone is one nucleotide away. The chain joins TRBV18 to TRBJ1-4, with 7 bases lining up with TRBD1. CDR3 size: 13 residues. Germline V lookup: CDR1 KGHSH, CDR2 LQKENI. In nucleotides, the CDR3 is TGTGCCAGCTCACTCGGACAGGACGAAATACTGTTTTTT. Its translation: CASSLGQDEILFF.

The CDR3 DNA reads TGCAGCGTATTAAGGACAGGGCCTCTAGGGTATGGCTACACCTTC. This codes for CSVLRTGPLGYGYTF. The V and J genes are TRBV29-1 and TRBJ1-2; 8 positions agree with TRBD1. Trimming removed 6 bases from V and 5 bases from J; junction bases left unmatched: 14. Germline CDR1 reads SQVTM; CDR2 reads ANQGSEA. This CDR3 is 15 amino acids long.

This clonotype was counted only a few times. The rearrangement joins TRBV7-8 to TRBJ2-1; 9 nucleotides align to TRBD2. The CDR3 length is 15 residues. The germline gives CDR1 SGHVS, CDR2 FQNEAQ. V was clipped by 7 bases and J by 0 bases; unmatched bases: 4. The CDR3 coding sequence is TGTGCCAGCACCGATAGCGGGAGCTCCTACAATGAGCAGTTCTTC. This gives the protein CASTDSGSSYNEQFF.

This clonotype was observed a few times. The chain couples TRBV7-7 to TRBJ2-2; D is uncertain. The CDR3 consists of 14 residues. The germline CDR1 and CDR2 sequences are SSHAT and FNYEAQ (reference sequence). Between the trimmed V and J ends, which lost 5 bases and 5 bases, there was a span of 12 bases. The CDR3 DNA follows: TGTGCCAGCAGCCCCAGATACCAGACCGGGGAGCTGTTTTTT. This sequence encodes CASSPRYQTGELFF.

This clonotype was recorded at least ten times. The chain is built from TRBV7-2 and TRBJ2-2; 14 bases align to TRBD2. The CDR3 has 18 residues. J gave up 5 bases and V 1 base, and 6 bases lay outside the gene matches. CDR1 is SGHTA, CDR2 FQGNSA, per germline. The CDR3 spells CASSLGGTSGRGTGELFF. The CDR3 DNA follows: TGTGCCAGCAGCTTAGGGGGGACTAGCGGGAGAGGGACCGGGGAGCTGTTTTTT.

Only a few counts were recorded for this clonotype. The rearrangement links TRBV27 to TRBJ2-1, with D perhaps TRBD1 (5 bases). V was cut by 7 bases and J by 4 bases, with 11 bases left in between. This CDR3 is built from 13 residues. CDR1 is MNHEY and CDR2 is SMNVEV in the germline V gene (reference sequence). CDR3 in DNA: TGTGCCAGCACCCGCAGGGCTTACAATGAGCAGTTCTTC. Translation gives CASTRRAYNEQFF.

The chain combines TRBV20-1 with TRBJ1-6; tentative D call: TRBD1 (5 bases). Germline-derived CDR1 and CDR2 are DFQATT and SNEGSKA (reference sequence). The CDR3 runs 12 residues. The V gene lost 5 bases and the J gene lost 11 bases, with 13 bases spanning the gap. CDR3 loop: CSARTLRAPLHF. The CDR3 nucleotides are TGCAGTGCTCGGACCCTCAGGGCACCCCTCCACTTT.

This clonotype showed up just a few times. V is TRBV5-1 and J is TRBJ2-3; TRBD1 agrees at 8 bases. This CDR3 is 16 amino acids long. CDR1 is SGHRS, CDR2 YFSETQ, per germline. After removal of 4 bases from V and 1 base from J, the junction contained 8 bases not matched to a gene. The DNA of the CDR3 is TGCGCCAGCAGCCGGACAGGGAACGGCCGCACAGATACGCAGTATTTT. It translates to CASSRTGNGRTDTQYF.

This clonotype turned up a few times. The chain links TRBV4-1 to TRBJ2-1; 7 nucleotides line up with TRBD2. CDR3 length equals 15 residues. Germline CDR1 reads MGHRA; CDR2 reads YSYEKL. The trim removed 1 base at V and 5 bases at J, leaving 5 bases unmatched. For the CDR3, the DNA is TGCGCCAGCAGCCAAGGAGGACTAGGGGACAATGAGCAGTTCTTC. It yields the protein CASSQGGLGDNEQFF.

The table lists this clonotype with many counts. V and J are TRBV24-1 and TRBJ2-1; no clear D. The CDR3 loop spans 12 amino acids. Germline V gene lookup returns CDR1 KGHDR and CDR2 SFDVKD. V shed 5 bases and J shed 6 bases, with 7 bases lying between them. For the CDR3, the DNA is TGTGCCACCAGTGCCAAGTCCAATGAGCAGTTCTTC. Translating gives CATSAKSNEQFF.

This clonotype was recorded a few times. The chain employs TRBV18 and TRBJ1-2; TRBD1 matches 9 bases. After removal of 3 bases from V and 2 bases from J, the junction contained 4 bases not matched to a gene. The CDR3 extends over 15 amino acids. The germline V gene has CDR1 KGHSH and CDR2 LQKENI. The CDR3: CASSPGQGRNYGYTF. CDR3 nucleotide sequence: TGTGCCAGCTCACCGGGACAGGGAAGAAACTATGGCTACACCTTC.

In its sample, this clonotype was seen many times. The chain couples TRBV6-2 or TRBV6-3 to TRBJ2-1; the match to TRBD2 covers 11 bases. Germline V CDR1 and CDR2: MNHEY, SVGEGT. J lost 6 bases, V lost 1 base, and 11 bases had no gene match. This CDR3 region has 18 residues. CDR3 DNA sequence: TGTGCCAGCAGTTACTTAATCATTAGCGGGAGGGCCTCCAATGAGCAGTTCTTC. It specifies CASSYLIISGRASNEQFF.

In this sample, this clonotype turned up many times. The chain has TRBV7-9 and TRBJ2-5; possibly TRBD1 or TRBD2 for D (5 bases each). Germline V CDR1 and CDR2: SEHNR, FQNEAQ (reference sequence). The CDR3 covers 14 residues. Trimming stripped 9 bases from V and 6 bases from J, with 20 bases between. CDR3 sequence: CASGSGTPPKTQYF. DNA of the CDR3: TGTGCCAGTGGGTCCGGGACCCCACCAAAGACCCAGTACTTC. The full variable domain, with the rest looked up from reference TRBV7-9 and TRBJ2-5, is DTGVSQNPRHKITKRGQNVTFRCDPISEHNRLYWYRQTLGQGPEFLTYFQNEAQLEKSRLLSDRFSAERPKGSFSTLEIQRTEQGDSAMYLCASGSGTPPKTQYFGPGTRLLVL.

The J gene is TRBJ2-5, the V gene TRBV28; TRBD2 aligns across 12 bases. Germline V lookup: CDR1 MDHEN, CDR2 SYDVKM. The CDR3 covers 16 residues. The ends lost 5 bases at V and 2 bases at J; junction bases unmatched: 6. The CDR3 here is CASSTSSGREQETQYF. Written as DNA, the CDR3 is TGTGCCAGCAGTACCTCTAGCGGGAGGGAACAAGAGACCCAGTACTTC.

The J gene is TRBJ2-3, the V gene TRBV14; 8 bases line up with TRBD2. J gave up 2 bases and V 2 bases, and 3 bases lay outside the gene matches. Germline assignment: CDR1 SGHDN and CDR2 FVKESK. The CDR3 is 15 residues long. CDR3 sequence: CASSQRTSSTDTQYF. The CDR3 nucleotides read TGTGCCAGCAGCCAAAGGACTAGCTCCACAGATACGCAGTATTTT.

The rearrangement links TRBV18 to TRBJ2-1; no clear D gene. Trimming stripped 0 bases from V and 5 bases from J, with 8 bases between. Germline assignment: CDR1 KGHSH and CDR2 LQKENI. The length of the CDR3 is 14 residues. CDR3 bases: TGTGCCAGCTCACCACCCCCGGTTAACAATGAGCAGTTCTTC. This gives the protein CASSPPPVNNEQFF.

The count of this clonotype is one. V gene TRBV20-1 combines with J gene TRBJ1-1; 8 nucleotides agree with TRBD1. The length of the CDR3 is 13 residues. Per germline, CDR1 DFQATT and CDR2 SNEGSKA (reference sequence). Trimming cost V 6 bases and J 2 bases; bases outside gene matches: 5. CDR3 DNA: TGCAGTGCCTTGGACAGGGACAACACTGAAGCTTTCTTT. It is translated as CSALDRDNTEAFF.

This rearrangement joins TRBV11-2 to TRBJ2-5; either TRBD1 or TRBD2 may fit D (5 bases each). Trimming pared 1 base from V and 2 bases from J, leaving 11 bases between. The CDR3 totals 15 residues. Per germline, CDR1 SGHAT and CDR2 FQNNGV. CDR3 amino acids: CASSLGGRRQETQYF. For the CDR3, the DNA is TGTGCCAGCAGCTTAGGGGGACGGCGACAAGAGACCCAGTACTTC.

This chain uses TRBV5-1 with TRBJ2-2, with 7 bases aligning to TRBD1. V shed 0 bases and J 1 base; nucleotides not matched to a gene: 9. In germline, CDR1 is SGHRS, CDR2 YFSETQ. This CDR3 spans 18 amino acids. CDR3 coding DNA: TGCGCCAGCAGCTTGGATTTAAGGACAGGCTGGAACACCGGGGAGCTGTTTTTT. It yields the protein CASSLDLRTGWNTGELFF.

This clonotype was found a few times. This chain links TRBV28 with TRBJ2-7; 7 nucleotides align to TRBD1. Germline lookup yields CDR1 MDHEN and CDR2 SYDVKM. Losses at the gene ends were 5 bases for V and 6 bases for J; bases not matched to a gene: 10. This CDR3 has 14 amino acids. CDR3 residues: CASSISTGSLEQYF. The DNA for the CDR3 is TGTGCCAGCAGTATCTCGACAGGGAGCCTCGAGCAGTACTTC.

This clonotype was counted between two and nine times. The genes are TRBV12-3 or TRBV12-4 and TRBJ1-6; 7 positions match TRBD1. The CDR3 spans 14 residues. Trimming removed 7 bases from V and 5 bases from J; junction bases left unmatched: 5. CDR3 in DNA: TGTGCCAGCAATGACAGGGTTGATAATTCACCCCTCCACTTT. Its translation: CASNDRVDNSPLHF.

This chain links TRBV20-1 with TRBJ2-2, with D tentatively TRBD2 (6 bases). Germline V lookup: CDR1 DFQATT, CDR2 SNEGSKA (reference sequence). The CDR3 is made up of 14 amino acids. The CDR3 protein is CSAKEGQNTGELFF. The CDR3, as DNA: TGCAGCGCAAAGGAGGGGCAGAACACCGGGGAGCTGTTTTTT.